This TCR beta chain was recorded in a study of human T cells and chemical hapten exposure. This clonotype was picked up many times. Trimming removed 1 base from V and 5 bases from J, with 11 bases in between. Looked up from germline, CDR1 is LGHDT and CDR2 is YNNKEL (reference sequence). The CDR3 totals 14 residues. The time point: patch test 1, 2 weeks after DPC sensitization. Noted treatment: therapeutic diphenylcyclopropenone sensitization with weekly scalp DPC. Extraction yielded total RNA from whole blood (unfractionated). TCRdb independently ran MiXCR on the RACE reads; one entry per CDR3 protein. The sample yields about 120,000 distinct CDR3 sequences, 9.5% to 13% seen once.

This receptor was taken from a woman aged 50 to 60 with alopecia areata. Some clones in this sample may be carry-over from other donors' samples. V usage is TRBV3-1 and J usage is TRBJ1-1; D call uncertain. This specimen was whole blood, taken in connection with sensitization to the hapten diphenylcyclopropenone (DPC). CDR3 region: CASSQGWGRTEAFF. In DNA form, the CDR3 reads TGTGCCAGCAGCCAAGGATGGGGTAGAACTGAAGCTTTCTTT. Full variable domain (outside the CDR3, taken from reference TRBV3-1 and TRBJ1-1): DTAVSQTPKYLVTQMGNDKSIKCEQNLGHDTMYWYKQDSKKFLKIMFSYNNKELIINETVPNRFSPKSPDKAHLNLHINSLELGDSAVYFCASSQGWGRTEAFFGQGTRLTVV.